The 13 T cell receptor beta chains in this list originate from one sample, sequenced in a study of preoperative IRX-2 immunotherapy in early breast cancer. As for treatment: preoperative locoregional IRX-2 cytokine immunotherapy. Generated by immunoSEQ multiplex PCR, the TCRdb table keeps only in-frame clones and is missing some. The sample includes 40,000 to 45,000 clones, about 94% of them seen just once. The sample here was tumor tissue, taken after IRX-2 immunotherapy. The origin of the receptors is a human donor with breast cancer.

This chain links TRBV5-1 with TRBJ1-4; D gene ambiguous. Germline loops: CDR1 SGHRS, CDR2 YFSETQ. This CDR3 has 12 residues. V lost 2 bases and J lost 5, with 4 bases in between. CDR3 nucleotides: TGCGCCAGCAGCTTTAGGAATGAAAAACTGTTTTTT. Translating it yields CASSFRNEKLFF.

This chain joins TRBV7-9 and TRBJ1-5, with 8 nucleotides matching TRBD1. The length of the CDR3 is 12 residues. V shed 6 bases and J 7 bases; nucleotides not matched to a gene: 2. Germline assignment: CDR1 SEHNR and CDR2 FQNEAQ (reference sequence). For the CDR3, the DNA is TGTGCCAGCAGACAGGGGGGACAGCCCCAGCATTTT. This codes for CASRQGGQPQHF.

The chain couples TRBV7-2 to TRBJ2-1; D ambiguous. The CDR3 totals 12 residues. With 4 bases removed from V and 10 bases from J, the gap between germline ends came to 11 bases. Per germline, CDR1 SGHTA and CDR2 FQGNSA. In nucleotides, the CDR3 is TGTGCCAGCAGCTCGGCATTGGAGGAGCAGTTCTTC. As protein: CASSSALEEQFF.

This chain's CDR3 is CASSFNYGYTF. CDR3 DNA: TGTGCCAGCAGTTTTAACTATGGCTACACCTTC. V usage is TRBV28 and J usage is TRBJ1-2; no definite D call. The germline V and J ends were trimmed by 3 bases and 1 base, with 0 bases remaining between them. This CDR3 comprises 11 residues. Germline V lookup: CDR1 MDHEN, CDR2 SYDVKM.

The CDR3 loop is CASSPRTGGYEQYF. The DNA for the CDR3 is TGTGCCAGCAGCCCTCGGACAGGGGGCTACGAGCAGTACTTC. The V and J genes are TRBV9 and TRBJ2-7, with 10 bases identical to TRBD1. V lost 4 bases and J lost 3; bases outside the gene matches: 4. The CDR3 covers 14 residues. In germline, CDR1 is SGDLS, CDR2 YYNGEE.

This rearrangement joins TRBV4-3 to TRBJ2-1; maybe TRBD1 (5 bases). V was pared by 7 bases and J by 8 bases, with 18 bases between. The CDR3 has 14 residues. CDR1 and CDR2 from the germline V gene are LGHNA and YSLEER. In nucleotides, the CDR3 is TGCGCCAGCACCACAAGAGTAGGGGTCGATGAGCAGTTCTTC. Residues: CASTTRVGVDEQFF.

The genes are TRBV7-3 and TRBJ2-3, with 9 nucleotides matching TRBD2. The germline V gene has CDR1 SGHTA and CDR2 FQGTGA. The CDR3 loop spans 15 amino acids. V dropped 5 bases and J dropped 1; count of bases not matched to a gene: 4. In DNA form, the CDR3 reads TGTGCCAGCAGCCCCGTAGCGGGGGGCACAGATACGCAGTATTTT. Amino acid sequence: CASSPVAGGTDTQYF.

The V call is TRBV2, the J call TRBJ2-3; a possible D gene is TRBD1 (5 bases). Germline CDR1 is SNHLY and CDR2 is FYNNEI. This CDR3 contains 15 residues. Trimming stripped 6 bases from V and 2 bases from J, with 15 bases between. This CDR3 reads CASSEPRGITDTQYF. CDR3 in DNA: TGTGCCAGCAGCGAACCTAGGGGCATCACAGATACGCAGTATTTT.

This clone was counted a single time. The rearrangement links TRBV5-4 to TRBJ2-7, with TRBD1 identical over 8 bases. J was trimmed by 3 bases and V by 4 bases; bases with no gene match: 6. The CDR3 contains 14 residues. In germline, CDR1 is SGHNT, CDR2 YYREEE (reference sequence). In DNA form, the CDR3 reads TGTGCCAGCAGCCTTGGACAGGGTTACTACGAGCAGTACTTC. Translation: CASSLGQGYYEQYF. The full variable domain, in which reference TRBV5-4 and TRBJ2-7 provide the parts outside the CDR3, is ETGVTQSPTHLIKTRGQQVTLRCSSQSGHNTVSWYQQALGQGPQFIFQYYREEENGRGNFPPRFSGLQFPNYSSELNVNALELDDSALYLCASSLGQGYYEQYFGPGTRLTVT.

DNA of the CDR3: TGCAGCGTTGGGGGTGTAAAGACAGTGGGGGACTACAATGAGCAGTTCTTC. It encodes CSVGGVKTVGDYNEQFF. The chain combines TRBV29-1 with TRBJ2-1; TRBD1 or TRBD2 may be the D gene (5 bases each). Trimming pared 4 bases from V and 3 bases from J, leaving 22 bases between. The CDR3 extends over 17 amino acids. Germline V gene data show CDR1 as SQVTM and CDR2 as ANQGSEA.

The chain couples TRBV7-9 to TRBJ1-1; D not resolved. This CDR3 has 12 residues. With 5 bases removed from V and 4 bases from J, the gap between germline ends came to 8 bases. The germline CDR1 and CDR2 sequences are SEHNR and FQNEAQ (reference sequence). Here the CDR3 DNA reads TGTGCCAGCAGCCGGGTGGGCACTGAAGCTTTCTTT. Translation: CASSRVGTEAFF.

DNA of the CDR3: TGCGCCAGCAGCTTGGTGAGGGCGGCCTCCTACAATGAGCAGTTCTTC. Translated, it gives CASSLVRAASYNEQFF. This chain joins TRBV5-1 and TRBJ2-1; perhaps TRBD2 as D (5 bases). The CDR3 is 16 amino acids. Trimming pared 0 bases from V and 0 bases from J, leaving 10 bases between. Germline-derived CDR1 and CDR2 are SGHRS and YFSETQ.

This chain joins TRBV7-2 and TRBJ2-7, with 7 bases that match TRBD1. The CDR3 spans 15 residues. Germline CDR1 is SGHTA and CDR2 is FQGNSA. Trimming at V came to 6 bases and at J to 3 bases, leaving 11 bases not matched to a gene. CDR3 amino acids: CASRLQGLGSYEQYF. In DNA, the CDR3 is TGTGCCAGCAGGTTACAGGGGCTAGGTAGCTACGAGCAGTACTTC.